This passage covers 17 T cell receptor beta chains from one sample sequenced in a study of cytomegalovirus exposure and HLA in healthy donors. Produced via immunoSEQ multiplex PCR; TCRdb's table is partial and in-frame only. The sample yields 55,000 to 70,000 clones, 85% to 95% seen once. Source material: PBMCs. All receptors derive from a man between 18 and 35 years old in good health and CMV-seropositive.

The chain joins TRBV5-1 to TRBJ2-1; 11 positions match TRBD2. This CDR3 has 15 amino acids. Looked up from germline, CDR1 is SGHRS and CDR2 is YFSETQ. The V gene end was trimmed by 4 bases and the J gene end by 4 bases; junction bases not matched to a gene: 4. The CDR3 region has the DNA TGCGCCAGCAGCCGCGGGACTAGCGGATACAATGAGCAGTTCTTC. It translates to CASSRGTSGYNEQFF.

V and J are TRBV9 and TRBJ2-1, with 12 bases matching TRBD2. The CDR3 totals 17 residues. Germline-derived CDR1 and CDR2 are SGDLS and YYNGEE. V dropped 4 bases and J dropped 6; count of bases not matched to a gene: 11. CDR3 DNA sequence: TGTGCCAGCAGCCCCCGGACTAGCGGGATGTTAGGCAATGAGCAGTTCTTC. Protein: CASSPRTSGMLGNEQFF. Full variable domain (remainder filled in from reference TRBV9 and TRBJ2-1): DSGVTQTPKHLITATGQRVTLRCSPRSGDLSVYWYQQSLDQGLQFLIQYYNGEERAKGNILERFSAQQFPDLHSELNLSSLELGDSALYFCASSPRTSGMLGNEQFFGPGTRLTVL.

As DNA, the CDR3 is TGTGCCAGCACCGACAGGGCTGATGGCTACACCTTC. It is translated as CASTDRADGYTF. This chain links TRBV2 with TRBJ1-2, with 7 bases identical to TRBD1. CDR1 and CDR2 from the germline V gene are SNHLY and FYNNEI. There are 12 residues in the CDR3. The ends lost 7 bases at V and 6 bases at J; junction bases unmatched: 5.

The chain has TRBV2 and TRBJ1-1; perhaps TRBD1 as D (5 bases). Trimming removed 7 bases at V and 7 bases at J, with 16 bases between. This CDR3 is built from 13 residues. Germline V gives CDR1 SNHLY, CDR2 FYNNEI. The CDR3 region is CASNPGVRSEAFF. The CDR3 nucleotides read TGTGCCAGCAACCCGGGGGTGAGAAGTGAAGCTTTCTTT.

The rearrangement uses TRBV28 and TRBJ2-7; D remains unclear. Germline CDR1 and CDR2: MDHEN and SYDVKM. This CDR3 is 12 amino acids long. V lost 4 bases to trimming and J lost 7 bases, with 11 bases between them. The CDR3 spells CASSSPQWEQYF. CDR3 nucleotide sequence: TGTGCCAGCAGTTCCCCTCAGTGGGAGCAGTACTTC.

The chain combines TRBV6-1 with TRBJ1-1; 9 bases fit TRBD1. Germline trimming cut 4 bases from V and 6 bases from J; bases unmatched to any gene: 12. The CDR3 length is 16 residues. Germline V gene data show CDR1 as MNHNS and CDR2 as SASEGT. The CDR3 protein is CASSGTGVRFLAEAFF. The CDR3 region has the DNA TGTGCCAGCAGTGGGACAGGGGTCAGGTTTCTCGCTGAAGCTTTCTTT.

The V and J genes are TRBV5-1 and TRBJ1-3, with TRBD1 matching 9 bases. V was pared by 4 bases and J by 2 bases, with 10 bases of the junction left unmatched. Germline lookup yields CDR1 SGHRS and CDR2 YFSETQ. There are 17 residues in the CDR3. The CDR3 loop reads CASSPFFDRGTGNTIYF. In DNA form, the CDR3 reads TGCGCCAGCAGCCCCTTCTTCGACAGGGGGACTGGAAACACCATATATTTT.

The chain joins TRBV9 to TRBJ1-3; 9 bases agree with TRBD1. V gave up 4 bases and J gave up 1 base; unmatched junction bases: 6. This CDR3 region has 16 residues. CDR1 and CDR2 from the germline V gene are SGDLS and YYNGEE. Here the CDR3 DNA reads TGTGCCAGCAGCTCCAGACAGGGGGAATCTGGAAACACCATATATTTT. It encodes CASSSRQGESGNTIYF.

The genes are TRBV10-3 and TRBJ1-4, with 7 bases matching TRBD1. The CDR3 spans 15 residues. Germline V gene data show CDR1 as ENHRY and CDR2 as SYGVKD. The V gene end was trimmed by 6 bases and the J gene end by 8 bases; junction bases not matched to a gene: 12. For the CDR3, the DNA is TGTGCCATCAGGGGAGACAGGGAGAGAGGCGAAAAACTGTTTTTT. It is translated as CAIRGDRERGEKLFF.

The sample holds one count of this clone. The rearrangement links TRBV19 to TRBJ1-1; 10 bases align to TRBD1. The J segment lost 5 bases and the V segment lost 6 bases, leaving 12 bases of the junction unmatched. CDR3 length: 16 amino acids. Germline V gene sequence: CDR1 LNHDA, CDR2 SQIVND (reference sequence). The CDR3 nucleotides read TGTGCCAGTAGCCATGGTGGGAGGACAGGGGGTACTGAAGCTTTCTTT. This gives the protein CASSHGGRTGGTEAFF.

The chain uses TRBV7-2 and TRBJ2-2, with 9 bases lining up with TRBD2. The length of the CDR3 is 16 residues. Trimming removed 4 bases from V and 6 bases from J; junction bases left unmatched: 9. Germline CDR1 SGHTA, CDR2 FQGNSA. CDR3: CASSSTGTSRPGELFF. CDR3 DNA sequence: TGTGCCAGCAGCTCCACCGGGACTAGCAGGCCCGGGGAGCTGTTTTTT. Full variable domain (outside the CDR3, taken from reference TRBV7-2 and TRBJ2-2): GAGVSQSPSNKVTEKGKDVELRCDPISGHTALYWYRQSLGQGLEFLIYFQGNSAPDKSGLPSDRFSAERTGGSVSTLTIQRTQQEDSAVYLCASSSTGTSRPGELFFGEGSRLTVL.

The rearrangement uses TRBV28 and TRBJ1-1, with D unclear. CDR3 size: 13 residues. V shed 6 bases and J shed 2 bases, with 10 bases lying between them. Germline V lookup: CDR1 MDHEN, CDR2 SYDVKM. The CDR3 reads CASSSTLNTEAFF. The DNA of the CDR3 is TGTGCCAGCAGCTCCACACTAAACACTGAAGCTTTCTTT.

The chain employs TRBV19 and TRBJ2-2; unclear D gene. The CDR3 sequence is 16 residues long. Germline-derived CDR1 and CDR2 are LNHDA and SQIVND (reference sequence). V was shortened by 0 bases and J by 2 bases, with 10 bases between the two germline ends. DNA for the CDR3: TGTGCCAGTAGTATAGAGGGCTCCACAAACACCGGGGAGCTGTTTTTT. Its protein is CASSIEGSTNTGELFF.

The chain is built from TRBV7-6 and TRBJ2-6; 9 bases are shared with TRBD1. CDR3 length: 17 residues. With 5 bases clipped from V and 1 base from J, the junction kept 6 bases outside the gene matches. CDR1 is SGHVS, CDR2 FNYEAQ, per germline. CDR3 amino acids: CASSLGQGLSGANVLTF. The CDR3 nucleotides read TGTGCCAGCAGCCTCGGACAGGGGCTATCTGGGGCCAACGTCCTGACTTTC.

A single count supports this clone. The V gene is TRBV19, the J gene TRBJ2-3, with 9 bases that match TRBD2. Germline V gene data show CDR1 as LNHDA and CDR2 as SQIVND (reference sequence). The V segment lost 4 bases and the J segment 3 bases; nucleotides outside the gene matches: 2. The CDR3 covers 14 residues. The CDR3: CASSTSGATDTQYF. CDR3 bases: TGTGCCAGTAGTACTAGCGGGGCAACAGATACGCAGTATTTT.

This sequence joins TRBV30 and TRBJ2-1, with no clear D. The germline CDR1 and CDR2 sequences are GTSNPN and SVGIG (reference sequence). This CDR3 spans 12 amino acids. Trimming took off 3 bases at V and 8 bases at J, with 11 bases between the two ends. The CDR3 reads CAWSRLSDEQFF. The CDR3 nucleotides read TGTGCCTGGAGCCGATTAAGCGATGAGCAGTTCTTC.

This clone occurred once. The CDR3 DNA sequence: TGTGCCAGCAGCTTAGGTGGCGGTGAAGCTTTCTTT. Translated: CASSLGGGEAFF. The rearrangement links TRBV11-3 to TRBJ1-1; D remains ambiguous. Per the germline V gene, CDR1 is SGHNT and CDR2 is YENEEA. V was trimmed by 1 base and J by 7 bases, leaving 7 bases between them. This CDR3 contains 12 residues.